This T cell receptor (beta chain) comes out of a study of blood T cells in healthy people across ages. Study summary: About one barcoded beta molecule per two T cells was the capture yield of template switching.

CDR1 and CDR2 from the germline V gene are MGHRA and YSYEKL. The CDR3 has 18 residues. The junction had 13 bases not matched to a gene; V was cut back by 5 bases and J by 1 base. General study findings and limits: In older individuals, TCR beta diversity per million T cells was lower, falling roughly linearly with age.

Using a J-beta primer mix together with a sample-barcoded 5' primer, a second PCR was run for about 6 to 12 cycles. From the 5' RACE reads, TCRdb called clonotypes with MiXCR, one entry per CDR3 protein. Of about 930,000 distinct CDR3 sequences listed, 25% to 35% were seen once; the top ten hold about 9.4%. As concerns this clonotype: Its antigen is as yet unknown.

The same sample was also studied in work on T cells of mothers and their children. That source notes: In each mother, TCR beta CDR3 reads exceeded 9 million; in each child, they numbered some 2.8 million.

The rearrangement uses TRBV4-1 and TRBJ2-4, with 8 bases aligning to TRBD1. The sample consisted of blood. This TCR came from a woman aged 40-49 years in good health. CDR3 in DNA: TGCGCCAGCAGCATGGAACCTCAGGGGGCGGGGGCCAAAAACATTCAGTACTTC. Its protein product is CASSMEPQGAGAKNIQYF.